The following is a T cell receptor beta chain sequence with its context. Its matching antigen is unknown. This entry belongs to a study of T cells expressing NK-cell markers. From its re-call of the 5' RACE reads, TCRdb lists each CDR3 protein once, without DNA. Its clone listing holds about 550,000 distinct CDR3 sequences. Study conclusions and caveats: Whether expanded NKG2C-expressing T cell clones recognize HCMV is unknown.

CDR3 size: 13 residues. This TCR derives from a young man in good health. The genes are TRBV12-3 or TRBV12-4 and TRBJ1-2; as DNA is missing, the TRBD1 call by TCRdb cannot be tested. Sequences were obtained from blood T cells: a sorted CD56 or NKG2C T cell subset, CD4+ or CD8+ T cells, or bulk PBMC T cells (not recorded which). The CDR3 sequence is CASSSQGGYGYTF.